This is a list of T cell receptor beta chains from one sample in a study of T cells in Graves' hyperthyroidism and ophthalmopathy. MiXCR, run by TCRdb on the multiplex PCR reads, gives a single entry per CDR3 protein. The profile shows 400,000 to 500,000 distinct CDR3 sequences, roughly 14% of them singletons. Specimen: blood. The receptors stem from a man younger than 35 with Graves' ophthalmopathy. CDR3s include the opening cysteine and the closing phenylalanine or tryptophan. A D gene is named only where the DNA matches it firmly. Only part of the rows carry a size: once, few, many, or a class if the clone is expanded.

D,size,J,V,CDR3,DNA
TRBD1,many,TRBJ2-3,TRBV12-3/TRBV12-4,CASSLLSRGQGGTDTQYF,TGTGCCAGCAGTTTACTTTCTAGAGGACAGGGGGGCACAGATACGCAGTATTTT
TRBD1,-,TRBJ2-1,TRBV7-9,CASFGTGSSYNEQFF,TGTGCCAGCTTTGGGACAGGGAGCTCCTACAATGAGCAGTTCTTC
TRBD2,-,TRBJ2-3,TRBV29-1,CSVELASGTSTDTQYF,TGCAGCGTTGAACTGGCTAGCGGGACTAGCACAGATACGCAGTATTTT
-,many,TRBJ1-1,TRBV12-3/TRBV12-4,CASSWGLTEAFF,TGTGCCAGCAGCTGGGGGCTCACTGAAGCTTTCTTT
-,few,TRBJ2-7,TRBV6-1,CASSQRQDSYEQYF,TGTGCCAGCAGTCAGAGACAGGACTCCTACGAGCAGTACTTC
-,many,TRBJ1-5,TRBV27,CASSFQFNQPQHF,TGTGCCAGCAGCTTCCAATTCAATCAGCCCCAGCATTTT
TRBD1,few,TRBJ2-7,TRBV5-6,CASSLEGGQHYEQYF,TGTGCCAGCAGCTTGGAAGGGGGACAGCACTACGAGCAGTACTTC
-,many,TRBJ2-1,TRBV11-2,CASSPNLASYNEQFF,TGTGCCAGCAGCCCCAATCTAGCCTCCTACAATGAGCAGTTCTTC
-,many,TRBJ1-5,TRBV11-2,CASSLQGSQPQHF,TGTGCCAGCAGCTTACAGGGGTCGCAGCCCCAGCATTTT
-,-,TRBJ2-7,TRBV7-9,CASSPPQTQTTYEQYF,TGTGCCAGCAGCCCACCCCAGACCCAAACGACCTACGAGCAGTACTTC
-,-,TRBJ1-1,TRBV6-9,CASSLTVNTETFF,TGTGCCAGCAGTTTGACAGTCAACACTGAAACTTTCTTT
-,many,TRBJ1-5,TRBV27,CASSFSGTSNQPQHF,TGTGCCAGCAGTTTTTCAGGGACCAGCAATCAGCCCCAGCATTTT
TRBD2,many,TRBJ2-1,TRBV9,CASSTRLAGSNEQFF,TGTGCCAGCAGCACCAGACTAGCGGGGAGCAATGAGCAGTTCTTC
-,few,TRBJ1-2,TRBV3-1,CASSQRLPGLSYGYTF,TGTGCCAGCAGCCAAAGATTACCGGGACTAAGTTATGGCTACACCTTC
-,many,TRBJ2-7,TRBV20-1,CSATSSYEQYF,TGCAGTGCAACGAGCTCCTACGAGCAGTACTTC
TRBD2,few,TRBJ2-1,TRBV10-3,CAISRAGAREQFF,TGTGCCATCAGTCGAGCGGGAGCGCGCGAGCAGTTCTTC
TRBD1,few,TRBJ1-6,TRBV2,CTGGDRLYNSPLHF,TGTACCGGGGGGGACAGGCTCTATAATTCACCCCTCCACTTT
-,once,TRBJ2-3,TRBV2,CASIGQGTDTQYF,TGTGCCAGCATCGGGCAGGGAACAGATACGCAGTATTTT
-,many,TRBJ1-5,TRBV12-3/TRBV12-4,CASSPSTANSQPQHF,TGTGCCAGCAGTCCCTCCACAGCCAATTCTCAGCCCCAGCATTTT
-,few,TRBJ2-2,TRBV27,CASKGTNTGELFF,TGTGCCAGCAAGGGTACGAACACCGGGGAGCTGTTTTTT
-,few,TRBJ1-6,TRBV19,CASTLKGHRSDSPLHF,TGTGCCAGTACTCTAAAAGGGCACCGTTCGGATTCACCCCTCCACTTT
TRBD2,many,TRBJ2-1,TRBV29-1,CSVEGLRGSSYNEQFF,TGCAGCGTTGAAGGGCTGCGGGGGAGCTCCTACAATGAGCAGTTCTTC
-,many,TRBJ2-1,TRBV18,CASSSYPGAENNEQFF,TGTGCCAGCTCTTCCTACCCCGGAGCGGAAAACAATGAGCAGTTCTTC
-,-,TRBJ2-3,TRBV6-4,CASSDSSGTSTDTQYF,TGTGCCAGCAGTGACTCTTCGGGAACTAGCACAGATACGCAGTATTTT
-,-,TRBJ1-1,TRBV9,CASSTYGVGNTEAFF,TGTGCCAGCAGCACCTACGGCGTGGGAAACACTGAAGCTTTCTTT
TRBD1,-,TRBJ2-7,TRBV7-9,CASSFSQIGQGDEELRIPYEQYF,TGTGCCAGCAGCTTCTCTCAAATCGGACAGGGGGATGAAGAGCTTAGGATTCCCTACGAGCAGTACTTC
TRBD1,once,TRBJ2-7,TRBV28,CASRGQGAVNDEQYF,TGTGCCAGCAGGGGACAGGGGGCGGTGAATGACGAGCAGTACTTC
TRBD1,many,TRBJ2-5,TRBV9,CASSEQGVIIETQYF,TGTGCCAGCAGCGAACAGGGGGTAATAATCGAGACCCAGTACTTC
-,many,TRBJ1-6,TRBV7-2,CASSLWGENSPLHF,TGTGCCAGCAGCTTATGGGGGGAAAATTCACCCCTCCACTTT
-,-,TRBJ2-1,TRBV5-4,CASSPFGAPGVDEQFF,TGTGCCAGCAGCCCCTTTGGGGCCCCCGGAGTCGATGAGCAGTTCTTC
TRBD1,many,TRBJ1-5,TRBV7-8,CASSLAYRGHQPQHF,TGTGCCAGCAGCTTAGCGTACAGGGGGCACCAGCCCCAGCATTTT
-,-,TRBJ1-3,TRBV29-1,CSVDSGLENGNTIYF,TGCAGCGTTGATTCGGGGTTAGAGAATGGAAACACCATATATTTT